A selection of T cell receptor beta chains follows, all from one sample in a study of blood T cell repertoires in COVID-19. Clones were read by immunoSEQ multiplex PCR, and TCRdb kept only the in-frame ones, dropping some. The sample has around 200,000 clones, around 80% seen once. Sequencing was performed on peripheral blood. These receptors were taken from a woman aged 25-40 years with COVID-19, enrolled during active disease. The CDR3 runs from the conserved cysteine through the conserved F or W. The D gene is left open where the match is weak. Rows give clone size only sometimes, using once, few, many, or a class for an expanded clone.

D,J,V,size,DNA,CDR3
TRBD2,TRBJ2-5,TRBV7-9,.,TGTGCCAGCAGCCTCGACCAACCGGGTCCGGGGGGGGAGACCCAGTACTTC,CASSLDQPGPGGETQYF
TRBD1,TRBJ1-1,TRBV2,.,TGTGCCAGCAAGGCGGCTCGAGGGGGCGAAATAAGCCCTGAAGCTTTCTTT,CASKAARGGEISPEAFF
.,TRBJ1-1,TRBV21-1,.,TGTGCCAGCAGCAAACAGGGGAACACTGAAGCTTTCTTT,CASSKQGNTEAFF
.,TRBJ2-3,TRBV4-3,.,TGCGCCAGCAGCCAAGCACTATATGGCGCAGATACGCAGTATTTT,CASSQALYGADTQYF
TRBD1,TRBJ1-1,TRBV30,.,TGTGCCTGGAGTGTAGGACAGGGAACTGAAGCTTTCTTT,CAWSVGQGTEAFF
TRBD1,TRBJ2-2,TRBV2,few,TGTGCCAGCGGGGGGACAGGGCGGACCGGGGAGCTGTTTTTT,CASGGTGRTGELFF
.,TRBJ1-2,TRBV7-9,few,TGTGCCAGCATCCAGGGCGGGAACTCTAACTATGGCTACACCTTC,CASIQGGNSNYGYTF
TRBD2,TRBJ2-7,TRBV30,.,TGTGCCTGGACCTCCGGGACTAGCGGGGGCGAGCAGTACTTC,CAWTSGTSGGEQYF
.,TRBJ2-7,TRBV9,.,TGTGCCAGCAGCGTGGCTGGGGGGACCTACGAGCAGTACTTC,CASSVAGGTYEQYF
TRBD2,TRBJ2-3,TRBV5-4,.,TGTGCCAGCAGCTTGGGCGCTAGCGGGAGTTTCGCAGATACGCAGTATTTT,CASSLGASGSFADTQYF
.,TRBJ1-1,TRBV29-1,.,TGCAGCGTCTTAGGACAGACCGGCATGAACACTGAAGCTTTCTTT,CSVLGQTGMNTEAFF
.,TRBJ1-2,TRBV6-5,few,TGTGCCAGCAGCTTTTCGGGAGGCTACACCTTC,CASSFSGGYTF
.,TRBJ2-2,TRBV27,.,TGTGCCAGCAGTCCTCCGGTAGAGCTGAACACCGGGGAGCTGTTTTTT,CASSPPVELNTGELFF
TRBD2,TRBJ2-5,TRBV24-1,.,TGTGCCACCAGGGCTTCAGGACTAGCGCCTAAAGAGACCCAGTACTTC,CATRASGLAPKETQYF
TRBD2,TRBJ2-3,TRBV2,.,TGTGCCAGCAGCGGACTAGCGGGAGGGCCAAGCACAGATACGCAGTATTTT,CASSGLAGGPSTDTQYF
TRBD1,TRBJ2-7,TRBV9,.,TGTGCCAGCAGCGTTCGGACAGGGTCCTACGAGCAGTACTTC,CASSVRTGSYEQYF